Sequencing of this TCR beta chain was carried out in a study of blood T cell repertoires in COVID-19. Study details: Samples came from the United States, Italy and Spain, spanning acute and convalescent COVID-19.

Authors' data handling: Estimated nucleated cell counts came from reference gene primer amplification. Profiling relied on immunoSEQ multiplex PCR, and the TCRdb table lists in-frame clones only, not all of them. The DNA was the basis for D and trimming; V, J and clone size are from that table. The profile shows 250,000 to 350,000 clones, 88% of them singletons. This clone was observed a handful of times. A Seattle source enrolled patients during active infection and followed them longitudinally. The sequence was obtained from a woman in her twenties or thirties with COVID-19, enrolled during active disease. The sample consisted of peripheral blood.

The CDR3 region has the DNA TGCGCCAGCAGCAGTGGACTAGAGGGCGGCTACACCTTC. Its protein product is CASSSGLEGGYTF. The chain couples TRBV5-1 to TRBJ1-2; D is ambiguous. V was shortened by 4 bases and J by 8 bases, with 15 bases between the two germline ends. Germline-derived CDR1 and CDR2 are SGHRS and YFSETQ. The CDR3 spans 13 residues.